This TCR beta chain was sequenced in a study of identical twins. Overall study findings and caveats: Excess twin sharing in beta out-of-frame sequences was weaker. The abundant beta clonotypes from cord blood had fewer insertions, and memory repertoires had none of this. Researchers caution that invariant MAIT and iNKT cells could partly confound zero-insertion analyses.

Germline V gene data show CDR1 as ENHRY and CDR2 as SYGVKD. V was clipped by 6 bases and J by 1 base; unmatched bases: 4. This CDR3 has 15 amino acids. Each cDNA held unique molecular identifiers, and template switching gave it a universal primer site. TCRdb analysed the 5' RACE reads with MiXCR anew, one entry per CDR3 protein. The sample has some 500,000 distinct CDR3 sequences; 12% to 15% are singletons. This clonotype was seen many times. Its target is unknown. A further study also used this sample, focusing on yellow fever vaccine responses in identical twins.

The sample consisted of CD4+ T cells sorted from blood. The V and J genes are TRBV10-3 and TRBJ2-3; 10 bases line up with TRBD1. This TCR was recovered from a woman in her late teens or twenties in good health. The CDR3 coding sequence is TGTGCCATCAGCGCCGGGACAGGGGGCACAGATACGCAGTATTTT. This translates into CAISAGTGGTDTQYF.